This TCR beta chain was retrieved from a study of T cell repertoires in cytomegalovirus infection. TCRdb re-derived calls from the reads in MiXCR, one entry per CDR3 protein. Of about 140,000 distinct CDR3 sequences listed, over 30% are singletons. A word on this clonotype: No antigen is known for it.

The CDR3 is 16 amino acids. V was trimmed by 2 bases and J by 3 bases, leaving 14 bases between them. Looked up from germline, CDR1 is MNHEY and CDR2 is SMNVEV (reference sequence). This TCR derives from a human donor in good health (CMV status not recorded). Some clones in this sample may be carry-over from other donors' samples. The sequences come from CD8+ T cells from cultured PBMCs, collected from culture after CMV antigen stimulation. The chain recombines TRBV27 with TRBJ1-5, with a weak D call TRBD1 (6 bases). CDR3 sequence: CASSLSATGYNQPQHF. The CDR3 DNA is TGTGCCAGCAGTTTAAGCGCGACAGGCTACAATCAGCCCCAGCATTTT.